These 2 T cell receptor beta chains originate from one sample sequenced in a study of blood T cell repertoires in COVID-19. TCRdb's copy holds only in-frame clones and misses some; the assay was immunoSEQ multiplex PCR. The sample contains around 230,000 clones, roughly four fifths of which appear only once. The sequenced sample consisted of peripheral blood. Every receptor here comes from a woman in her sixties or seventies with active or convalescent COVID-19.

The V gene is TRBV5-6, the J gene TRBJ1-2, with D possibly matching TRBD1 (5 bases). The CDR3 sequence is 14 residues long. CDR1 is SGHDT and CDR2 is YYEEEE in the germline V gene. V gave up 6 bases and J gave up 4 bases, with 16 bases separating them. The CDR3 here is CASTRRGVPYGYTF. The CDR3 region has the DNA TGTGCCAGCACCCGGCGGGGGGTCCCCTATGGCTACACCTTC.

This clone has a single count. The chain is built from TRBV10-3 and TRBJ2-7; 9 positions match TRBD1. The V gene end was trimmed by 6 bases and the J gene end by 5 bases; junction bases not matched to a gene: 8. The CDR3 spans 14 residues. The germline V gene has CDR1 ENHRY and CDR2 SYGVKD. CDR3 DNA: TGTGCCATCAGGGGGGGGACAGGGTTGAACGAGCAGTACTTC. Protein: CAIRGGTGLNEQYF.